A single sample gave rise to the 21 T cell receptor beta chains below, sequenced in a study of blood T cells in healthy people across ages. Alongside a J-beta primer mix, a sample-barcoded 5' primer served in a second PCR lasting about 7 to 11 cycles. TCRdb reprocessed the 5' RACE reads via MiXCR and lists one record per CDR3 protein. The sample shows about 1.5 million distinct CDR3 sequences, 35% to 45% of them seen only once. Material for sequencing was blood. The receptor source for this set is a woman aged 18-35 years in good health.

The chain uses TRBV20-1 and TRBJ2-7, with a possible D match to TRBD2 (6 bases). The CDR3 is 12 amino acids. The germline V gene encodes CDR1 DFQATT and CDR2 SNEGSKA (reference sequence). With 7 bases removed from V and 7 bases from J, the gap between germline ends came to 17 bases. CDR3: CSVKGGTSEQYF. CDR3 bases: TGCAGTGTAAAAGGCGGGACCTCGGAGCAGTACTTC.

V usage is TRBV7-3 and J usage is TRBJ2-3, with D maybe TRBD2 (6 bases). The V end was cut by 7 bases, the J end by 0 bases, with 8 bases between. This CDR3 comprises 13 residues. CDR1 is SGHTA and CDR2 is FQGTGA in the germline V gene. This CDR3 reads CASKTRSTDTQYF. The CDR3 coding sequence is TGTGCCAGCAAGACTAGGAGCACAGATACGCAGTATTTT.

A few counts support this clonotype. V and J are TRBV20-1 and TRBJ2-7; 10 positions agree with TRBD1. Germline CDR1 DFQATT, CDR2 SNEGSKA (reference sequence). CDR3 length: 13 residues. J was trimmed by 5 bases and V by 5 bases; bases with no gene match: 6. CDR3 in amino acids: CSAPTGGRDEQYF. CDR3 DNA: TGCAGTGCTCCGACAGGGGGCAGGGACGAGCAGTACTTC.

The chain recombines TRBV3-1 with TRBJ2-3; TRBD1 might be the D (6 bases). V lost 1 base, J lost 0 bases, and 11 bases lay in between. This CDR3 comprises 16 residues. The germline gives CDR1 LGHDT, CDR2 YNNKEL (reference sequence). CDR3 coding DNA: TGTGCCAGCAGCCAAGTCCCAGGGGCTAGCACAGATACGCAGTATTTT. Translated: CASSQVPGASTDTQYF.

The chain joins TRBV15 to TRBJ2-7; D is perhaps TRBD1 or TRBD2 (5 bases each). The CDR3 covers 16 residues. The V gene lost 3 bases and the J gene lost 1 base, with 16 bases spanning the gap. Germline V gene sequence: CDR1 LNHNV, CDR2 YYDKDF (reference sequence). Here the CDR3 DNA reads TGTGCCACCAGCAGGCTCACCGGGACGGTTTCCTACGAGCAGTACTTC. This gives the protein CATSRLTGTVSYEQYF.

V is TRBV5-5 and J is TRBJ2-7, with D possibly being TRBD2 (6 bases). TRBJ2-5 explains the end of the DNA better; the J call may be wrong. The CDR3 has 13 residues. The germline gives CDR1 SGHKS, CDR2 YYEKEE (reference sequence). The CDR3 is CASSVSGTETQYF. CDR3 in DNA: TGTGCCAGCAGCGTTTCAGGGACTGAGACCCAGTACTTC.

This clonotype was counted a few times. The V and J genes are TRBV7-9 and TRBJ1-2, with unresolved D. The V gene lost 3 bases and the J gene lost 2 bases, with 13 bases spanning the gap. The CDR3 runs to 15 residues. Germline values: CDR1 SEHNR, CDR2 FQNEAQ (reference sequence). CDR3 in amino acids: CASSLGLKANYGYTF. The CDR3 region has the DNA TGTGCCAGCAGCTTGGGCCTCAAAGCGAACTATGGCTACACCTTC.

The V and J genes are TRBV9 and TRBJ2-2, with D perhaps matching TRBD2 (6 bases). There are 18 residues in the CDR3. V lost 0 bases and J 3 bases, leaving 18 bases between the germline ends. The germline CDR1 and CDR2 sequences are SGDLS and YYNGEE. The CDR3 sequence is CASSVAVGLPKDTGELFF. CDR3 nucleotides: TGTGCCAGCAGCGTAGCCGTGGGACTCCCCAAAGACACCGGGGAGCTGTTTTTT.

This clonotype was picked up a small number of times. The chain recombines TRBV4-1 with TRBJ1-1; D call uncertain. The CDR3 sequence is 16 residues long. CDR1 and CDR2 from the germline V gene are MGHRA and YSYEKL. Trimming cost V 5 bases and J 1 base, with 17 bases left between them. In DNA form, the CDR3 reads TGCGCCAGCAGCGGAGAAGAGACCTACTGGAACACTGAAGCTTTCTTT. It codes for CASSGEETYWNTEAFF.

This rearrangement joins TRBV3-1 to TRBJ2-7; tentative D call: TRBD1 (6 bases). CDR1 is LGHDT, CDR2 YNNKEL, per germline (reference sequence). Trimming cost V 2 bases and J 1 base, with 9 bases left between them. The CDR3 is 14 amino acids. CDR3 amino acids: CASSQLGQSYEQYF. The DNA for the CDR3 is TGTGCCAGCAGCCAACTGGGACAATCCTACGAGCAGTACTTC.

The CDR3 sequence: CASSFGVSNTGELFF. The CDR3 bases are TGTGCCAGCAGTTTCGGGGTCTCGAACACCGGGGAGCTGTTTTTT. V usage is TRBV12-3 or TRBV12-4 and J usage is TRBJ2-2, with D perhaps TRBD2 (5 bases). CDR3 length: 15 amino acids. Trimming shortened V by 3 bases and J by 0 bases, and 8 bases separated the two germline ends.

The chain links TRBV4-1 to TRBJ1-1; D perhaps matches TRBD1 (6 bases). V gave up 5 bases and J gave up 6 bases, with 13 bases separating them. Germline V gives CDR1 MGHRA, CDR2 YSYEKL. There are 13 residues in the CDR3. CDR3 nucleotide sequence: TGCGCCAGCAGCAACAGGGTAGGGTCTGAAGCTTTCTTT. This translates into CASSNRVGSEAFF.

In its sample, this clonotype was seen many times. This CDR3 reads CSVEDIGPMGGYTF. As DNA, the CDR3 is TGCAGCGTTGAAGATATCGGACCTATGGGTGGCTACACCTTC. The chain is built from TRBV29-1 and TRBJ1-2; D remains unclear. Trimming shortened V by 0 bases and J by 7 bases, and 15 bases separated the two germline ends. The germline gives CDR1 SQVTM, CDR2 ANQGSEA. The CDR3 has 14 amino acids. The full variable domain, its missing parts supplied by reference TRBV29-1 and TRBJ1-2, is SAVISQKPSRDICQRGTSLTIQCQVDSQVTMMFWYRQQPGQSLTLIATANQGSEATYESGFVIDKFPISRPNLTFSTLTVSNMSPEDSSIYLCSVEDIGPMGGYTFGSGTRLTVV.

The CDR3 spells CASSYSMVTYEQYF. The CDR3 DNA follows: TGTGCCAGCAGTTACTCGATGGTGACCTACGAGCAGTACTTC. The chain couples TRBV6-2 or TRBV6-3 to TRBJ2-7, with no clear D. Germline V gene lookup returns CDR1 MNHEY and CDR2 SVGEGT. This CDR3 has 14 residues. Trimming stripped 0 bases from V and 2 bases from J, with 8 bases between.

The chain recombines TRBV10-1 with TRBJ1-1, with a tentative D call TRBD1 (5 bases). V gave up 7 bases and J gave up 5 bases, with 14 bases separating them. Germline CDR1 reads WNHNN; CDR2 reads SYGVQD (reference sequence). The CDR3 runs to 13 residues. CDR3 nucleotides: TGCGCCAGCACCGAACGGAGGGGAACTGAAGCTTTCTTT. This encodes CASTERRGTEAFF.

For the CDR3, the DNA is TGTGCCAGCAGCTCGATGAGGAGCACCTTGGGCGATGGCTACACCTTC. Translating it yields CASSSMRSTLGDGYTF. The chain has TRBV7-9 and TRBJ1-2; no definite D call. The V end lost 4 bases, the J end lost 6 bases, and 21 bases lay between the germline ends. This CDR3 has 16 amino acids. Looked up from germline, CDR1 is SEHNR and CDR2 is FQNEAQ (reference sequence).

The chain is built from TRBV5-1 and TRBJ2-7; TRBD2 matches 9 bases. The V gene end was trimmed by 4 bases and the J gene end by 0 bases; junction bases not matched to a gene: 5. The germline gives CDR1 SGHRS, CDR2 YFSETQ. The CDR3 consists of 15 residues. Here the CDR3 DNA reads TGCGCCAGCAGCCAAGCGGGGGGCCGCTCCTACGAGCAGTACTTC. This encodes CASSQAGGRSYEQYF.

This rearrangement joins TRBV20-1 to TRBJ2-1, with TRBD2 identical over 10 bases. Unmatched junction bases numbered 9, after V lost 0 bases and J lost 13 bases. CDR1 DFQATT and CDR2 SNEGSKA come from the germline V gene (reference sequence). The CDR3 runs 14 residues. The CDR3 coding sequence is TGCAGTGCTAGAGACAGCGGGGGGGTCGAGACCCAGTTCTTC. Its translation is CSARDSGGVETQFF.

This clonotype was recorded a few times. J is TRBJ1-5 and V is TRBV27; D is perhaps TRBD1 (5 bases). Germline lookup yields CDR1 MNHEY and CDR2 SMNVEV (reference sequence). The ends were cut back, 3 bases at V and 1 base at J, with 7 bases in the middle. The length of the CDR3 is 14 residues. The chain's CDR3 is CASSFWGSNQPQHF. The DNA of the CDR3 is TGTGCCAGCAGTTTTTGGGGGAGCAATCAGCCCCAGCATTTT.

The chain recombines TRBV21-1 with TRBJ1-1; the D call of TRBD1 is as the table states it, not checked on the DNA. TRBV21-1 is annotated as a pseudogene. The CDR3 totals 16 residues. The CDR3 loop reads CASSILRTGMETEAFF. DNA of the CDR3: TGTGCCAGCAGCATACTTCGGACAGGGATGGAAACTGAAGCTTTCTTT.

V and J are TRBV20-1 and TRBJ1-6, with unresolved D. The V gene lost 1 base and the J gene lost 3 bases, with 13 bases spanning the gap. CDR1 is DFQATT, CDR2 SNEGSKA, per germline (reference sequence). CDR3 size: 16 residues. CDR3 sequence reads: CSARVAGGFYNSPLHF. The DNA for the CDR3 is TGCAGTGCTAGAGTTGCAGGCGGCTTCTATAATTCACCCCTCCACTTT.